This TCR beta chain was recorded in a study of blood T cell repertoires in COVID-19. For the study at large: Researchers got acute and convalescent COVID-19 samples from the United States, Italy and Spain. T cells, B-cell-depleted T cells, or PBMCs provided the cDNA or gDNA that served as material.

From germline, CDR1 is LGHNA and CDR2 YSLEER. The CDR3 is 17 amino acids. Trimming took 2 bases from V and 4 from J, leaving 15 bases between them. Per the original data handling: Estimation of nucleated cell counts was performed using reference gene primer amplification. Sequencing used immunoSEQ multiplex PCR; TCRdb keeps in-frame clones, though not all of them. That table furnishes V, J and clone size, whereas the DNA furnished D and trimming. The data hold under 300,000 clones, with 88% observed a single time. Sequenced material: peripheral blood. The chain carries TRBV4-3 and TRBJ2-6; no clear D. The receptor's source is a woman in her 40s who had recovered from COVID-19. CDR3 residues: CASSQLHRPPGANVLTF. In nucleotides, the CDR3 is TGCGCCAGCAGCCAACTACACAGACCCCCGGGGGCCAACGTCCTGACTTTC.